This T cell receptor (beta chain) came from a study of cytomegalovirus exposure and HLA in healthy donors. The study, taken as a whole, reports: High sensitivity and specificity were reportedly achieved when the classifier diagnosed cytomegalovirus status.

As concerns this clone: Its antigen is unknown.

Both 60 Vbeta primers and 13 Jbeta primers went into the PCR. This table comes from immunoSEQ multiplex PCR, and its TCRdb copy is limited to in-frame clones, with some not included. In all, the sample yields under 250,000 clones. Sequenced material: PBMCs. This sequence was found in a girl aged 2-10 years in good health and CMV-seropositive.

CDR3 bases: TGTGCCACCCCCGGGGTGGTTATCGACTATGGCTACACCTTC. Its protein is CATPGVVIDYGYTF. The chain combines TRBV6-1 with TRBJ1-2; D is uncertain. CDR3 length equals 14 residues. The germline gives CDR1 MNHNS, CDR2 SASEGT. Trimming removed 10 bases at V and 3 bases at J, with 18 bases between.